This T cell receptor (beta chain) derives from a study of Ad26.COV2.S vaccination and SARS-CoV-2 variants. Here immunoSEQ multiplex PCR was the method, and the copy in TCRdb shows in-frame clones only, minus some. The data show nearly 400,000 clones, around 91% seen once. Treatment specified: 19 received Ad26.COV2.S at low or high dose, single or two shots; roughly five received placebo; per-sample allocation not given. Sampling occurred on day 63 after the first vaccine or placebo injection. Germline CDR1 MNHEY, CDR2 SVGEGT. The length of the CDR3 is 16 residues. Losses at the gene ends were 3 bases for V and 3 bases for J; bases not matched to a gene: 4.

The TCR comes from a person aged 18-65 years who received the Ad26.COV2.S COVID-19 vaccine or a placebo. This chain uses TRBV6-2 or TRBV6-3 with TRBJ2-5, with 13 positions matching TRBD2. Material: peripheral blood, obtained in a trial of Ad26.COV2.S vaccine versus placebo. This CDR3 reads CASSYRLAGGKETQYF. As DNA, the CDR3 is TGTGCCAGCAGTTATCGACTAGCGGGAGGAAAAGAGACCCAGTACTTC.